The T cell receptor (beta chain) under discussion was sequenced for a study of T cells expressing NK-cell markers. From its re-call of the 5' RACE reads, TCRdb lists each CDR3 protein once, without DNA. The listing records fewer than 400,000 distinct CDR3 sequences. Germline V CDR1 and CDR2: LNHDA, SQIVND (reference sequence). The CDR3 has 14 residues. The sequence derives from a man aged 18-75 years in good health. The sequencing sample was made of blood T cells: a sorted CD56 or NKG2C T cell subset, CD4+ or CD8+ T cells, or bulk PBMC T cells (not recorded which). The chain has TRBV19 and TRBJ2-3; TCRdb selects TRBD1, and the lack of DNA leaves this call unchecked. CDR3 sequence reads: CASSPTGGGGTQYF.